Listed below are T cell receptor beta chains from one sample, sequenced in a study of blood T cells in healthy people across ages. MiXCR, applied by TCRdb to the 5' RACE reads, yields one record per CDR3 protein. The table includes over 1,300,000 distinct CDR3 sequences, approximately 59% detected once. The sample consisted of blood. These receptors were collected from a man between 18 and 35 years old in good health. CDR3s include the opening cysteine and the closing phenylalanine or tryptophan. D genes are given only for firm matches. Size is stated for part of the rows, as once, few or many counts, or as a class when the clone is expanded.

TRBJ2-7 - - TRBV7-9 TGTGCCAGACAACTTAGGGGGGGCTCCTACGAGCAGTACTTC CARQLRGGSYEQYF
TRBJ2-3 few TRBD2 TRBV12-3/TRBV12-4 TGTGCCAGGATTAGCGGGGGCAGCACAGATACGCAGTATTTT CARISGGSTDTQYF
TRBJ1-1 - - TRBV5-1 TGCGCCAGCAGCTTATATTCGGACACTGAAGCTTTCTTT CASSLYSDTEAFF
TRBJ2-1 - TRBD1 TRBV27 TGTGCCAGCAGTTCCCCGGGACAGGCGTCCAGTGAGCAGTTCTTC CASSSPGQASSEQFF
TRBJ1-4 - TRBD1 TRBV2 TGTGCCAGCAGGGTACAACCAGGGGGCGATGAAAAACTGTTTTTT CASRVQPGGDEKLFF
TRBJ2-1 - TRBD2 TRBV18 TGTGCCAGCTCACCACCCCGGGAGGGCTCCTACAATGAGCAGTTCTTC CASSPPREGSYNEQFF
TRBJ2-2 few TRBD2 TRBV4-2 TGTGCCAGCAGCCCCTGGGGGGAGGGCTGGTCTGTCACCGGGGAGCTGTTTTTT CASSPWGEGWSVTGELFF
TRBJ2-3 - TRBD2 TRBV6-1 TGTGCCTGCCCCTTTGGTGGAGCGGGAGGGGCAGATACGCAGTATTTT CACPFGGAGGADTQYF
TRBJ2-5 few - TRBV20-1 TGCAGTGCATCCCCTATTGTGGGCCAAGAGACCCAGTACTTC CSASPIVGQETQYF
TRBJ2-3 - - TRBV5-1 TGCGCCAGCAGCTTGGAAGGACCGAGGGTCACAGATACGCAGTATTTT CASSLEGPRVTDTQYF
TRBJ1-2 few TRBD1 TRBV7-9 TGTGCCAGCAGCCACCCCCGGGACAGTGTGAGGATGATAGCGGATGGCTACACCTTC CASSHPRDSVRMIADGYTF
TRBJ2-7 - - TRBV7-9 TGTGCCAGCAGCTCTCGTCCCGACGAGCAGTACTTC CASSSRPDEQYF
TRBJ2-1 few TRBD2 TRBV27 TGTGCCAGCAGTTTGGATGGGACTAGCGGGAATGAGCAGTTCTTC CASSLDGTSGNEQFF
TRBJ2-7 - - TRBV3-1 TGTGCCAGCAGCCAAGATGCGACGGGCTCCTACGAGCAGTACTTC CASSQDATGSYEQYF
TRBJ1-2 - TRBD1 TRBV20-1 TGCAGTGCTAGAGATGTGCAGGGGGCGGGGGGCTACACCTTC CSARDVQGAGGYTF
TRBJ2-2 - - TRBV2 TGTGCCAGCAGTCTTTATAGCACCGGGGAGCTGTTTTTT CASSLYSTGELFF
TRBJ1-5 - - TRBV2 TGTGCCAGCAGTGTTAGGGGAAGAAGCAATCAGCCCCAGCATTTT CASSVRGRSNQPQHF
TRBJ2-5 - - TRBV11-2 TGTGCCAGCAGACCAGTCGGGGTTATTCCAGAGACCCAGTACTTC CASRPVGVIPETQYF
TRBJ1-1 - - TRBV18 TGTGCCAGCTCAAGAGACAGGTTTAGCACTGAAGCTTTCTTT CASSRDRFSTEAFF
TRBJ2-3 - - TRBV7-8 TGTGCCAGCAGCTTCCGACCGGGCCTAACAGATACGCAGTATTTT CASSFRPGLTDTQYF
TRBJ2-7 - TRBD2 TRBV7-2 TGTGCCAGCAGCTTTGGACTAGCGAGTTCCTACGAGCAGTACTTC CASSFGLASSYEQYF
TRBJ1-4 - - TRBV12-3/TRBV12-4 TGTGCCAGCACAAAACGGGGGCTTGGAGAAAAACTGTTTTTT CASTKRGLGEKLFF
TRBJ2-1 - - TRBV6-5 TGTGCCAGCAGTTCGGCGGGATCGGCGTACAATGAGCAGTTCTTC CASSSAGSAYNEQFF
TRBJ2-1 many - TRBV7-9 TGTGCCACCCAGGACGGAACCTACAATGAGCAGTTCTTC CATQDGTYNEQFF
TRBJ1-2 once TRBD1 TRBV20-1 TGCAGTGCAGGACAGGAGGGTCTAGCGAAAGGCTACACCTTC CSAGQEGLAKGYTF
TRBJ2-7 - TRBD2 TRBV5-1 TGCGCCAGCAGCCCGAGTAGCGGGGCCTTCTACGAGCAGTACTTC CASSPSSGAFYEQYF
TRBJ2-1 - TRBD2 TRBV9 TGTGCCAGCAGCGGAATAGCGGGAGGGCACCCTGAGCAGTTCTTC CASSGIAGGHPEQFF
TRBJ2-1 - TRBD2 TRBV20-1 TGCAGTGCTAGTCTGGCGGGGGGCCCTTACAATGAGCAGTTCTTC CSASLAGGPYNEQFF
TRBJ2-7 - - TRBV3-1 TGTGCCAGCAGCCAAGACCCGCACCCCTACGAGCAGTACTTC CASSQDPHPYEQYF
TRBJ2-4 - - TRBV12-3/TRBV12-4 TGTGCCAGCAGTTTTCGTATGGGGGCAGGACCAAACATTCAGTACTTC CASSFRMGAGPNIQYF
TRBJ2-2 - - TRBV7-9 TGTGCCAGCAGCCCCCTAAGGGGCAGGGAGACCGGGGAGCTGTTTTTT CASSPLRGRETGELFF
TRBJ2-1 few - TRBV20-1 TGCAGTGCCAAGAAGAACCGAGGTTTTGGCAATGAGCAGTTCTTC CSAKKNRGFGNEQFF
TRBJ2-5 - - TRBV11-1 TGTGCCAGCAGCTTAGGTGTGTCGGTGGGCCAAGAGACCCAGTACTTC CASSLGVSVGQETQYF